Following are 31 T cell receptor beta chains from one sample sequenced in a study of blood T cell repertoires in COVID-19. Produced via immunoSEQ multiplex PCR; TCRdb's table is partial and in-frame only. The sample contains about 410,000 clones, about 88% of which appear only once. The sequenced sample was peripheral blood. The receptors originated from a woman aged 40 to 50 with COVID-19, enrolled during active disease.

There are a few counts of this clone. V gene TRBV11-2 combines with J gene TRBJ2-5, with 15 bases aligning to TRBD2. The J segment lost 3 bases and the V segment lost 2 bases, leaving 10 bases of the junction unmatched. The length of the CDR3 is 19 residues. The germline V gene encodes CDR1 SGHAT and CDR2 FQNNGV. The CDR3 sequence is CASSLRVRGLAGGEETQYF. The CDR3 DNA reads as TGTGCCAGCAGCTTAAGAGTAAGGGGACTAGCGGGAGGTGAAGAGACCCAGTACTTC.

The CDR3 here is CASSRTGGDSGNTIYF. The CDR3 nucleotides read TGTGCCAGCAGCCGCACTGGGGGCGACTCTGGAAACACCATATATTTT. The chain employs TRBV14 and TRBJ1-3; a possible D gene is TRBD1 (6 bases). The germline V gene encodes CDR1 SGHDN and CDR2 FVKESK. The V and J ends lost 4 bases and 0 bases respectively, with 13 bases between them. The CDR3 totals 16 residues. Drawing the rest from reference TRBV14 and TRBJ1-3, the complete variable domain is EAGVTQFPSHSVIEKGQTVTLRCDPISGHDNLYWYRRVMGKEIKFLLHFVKESKQDESGMPNNRFLAERTGGTYSTLKVQPAELEDSGVYFCASSRTGGDSGNTIYFGEGSWLTVV.

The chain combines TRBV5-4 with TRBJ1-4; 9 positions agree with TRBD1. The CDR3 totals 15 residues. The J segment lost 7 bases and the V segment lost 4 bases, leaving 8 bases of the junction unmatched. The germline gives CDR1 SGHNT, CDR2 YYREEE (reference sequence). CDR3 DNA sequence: TGTGCCAGCAGCCCTCGGACAGGGGAAGGTGAAAAACTGTTTTTT. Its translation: CASSPRTGEGEKLFF.

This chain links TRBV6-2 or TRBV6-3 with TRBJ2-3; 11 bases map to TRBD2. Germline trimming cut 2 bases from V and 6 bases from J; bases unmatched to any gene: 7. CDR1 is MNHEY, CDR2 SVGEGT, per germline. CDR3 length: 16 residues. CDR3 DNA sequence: TGTGCCAGCAGTTACCCTACTAGCGGGAGATTGGATACGCAGTATTTT. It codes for CASSYPTSGRLDTQYF.

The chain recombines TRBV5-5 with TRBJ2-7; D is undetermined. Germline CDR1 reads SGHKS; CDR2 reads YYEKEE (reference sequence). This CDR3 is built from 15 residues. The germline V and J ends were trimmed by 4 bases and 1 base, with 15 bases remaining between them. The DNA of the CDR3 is TGTGCCAGCAGCAGAAGTGCCGACGGGTCCTACGAGCAGTACTTC. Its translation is CASSRSADGSYEQYF.

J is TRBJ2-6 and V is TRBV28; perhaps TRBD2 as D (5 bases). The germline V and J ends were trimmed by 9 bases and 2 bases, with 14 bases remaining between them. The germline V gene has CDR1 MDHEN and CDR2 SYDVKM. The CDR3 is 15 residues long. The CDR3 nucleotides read TGTGCCAGTTATGATGGACTCCCTGGGGCCAACGTCCTGACTTTC. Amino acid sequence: CASYDGLPGANVLTF.

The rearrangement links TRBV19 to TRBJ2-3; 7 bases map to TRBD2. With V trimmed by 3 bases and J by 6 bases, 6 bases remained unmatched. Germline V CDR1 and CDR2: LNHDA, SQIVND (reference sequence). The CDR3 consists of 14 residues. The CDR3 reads CASSIRGVVDTQYF. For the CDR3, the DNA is TGTGCCAGTAGTATCCGGGGGGTGGTGGATACGCAGTATTTT. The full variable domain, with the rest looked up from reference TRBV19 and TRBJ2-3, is DGGITQSPKYLFRKEGQNVTLSCEQNLNHDAMYWYRQDPGQGLRLIYYSQIVNDFQKGDIAEGYSVSREKKESFPLTVTSAQKNPTAFYLCASSIRGVVDTQYFGPGTRLTVL.

CDR3 DNA sequence: TGTGCCAGCAGCGTAGGGGGGACGGCGGGGAAGTTTCATGAGCAGTTCTTC. It translates to CASSVGGTAGKFHEQFF. V is TRBV9 and J is TRBJ2-1, with a possible D match to TRBD2 (6 bases). V dropped 0 bases and J dropped 8 bases, with 21 bases sitting between them. This CDR3 is 17 amino acids long. Germline CDR1 SGDLS, CDR2 YYNGEE.

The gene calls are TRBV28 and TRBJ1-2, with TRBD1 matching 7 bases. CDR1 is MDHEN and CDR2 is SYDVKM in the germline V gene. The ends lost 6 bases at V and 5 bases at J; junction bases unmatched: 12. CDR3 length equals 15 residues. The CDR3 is CASSERGRGWYGYTF. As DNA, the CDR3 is TGTGCCAGCAGCGAGAGGGGGCGCGGTTGGTATGGCTACACCTTC.

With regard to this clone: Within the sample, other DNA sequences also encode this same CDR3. CDR3 DNA: TGTGCCAGCAGCTTAGGGCTAGCGGGCGGAGATACGCAGTATTTT. This codes for CASSLGLAGGDTQYF. The genes are TRBV7-9 and TRBJ2-3, with TRBD2 matching over 8 bases. The CDR3 is 15 residues long. After removal of 1 base from V and 5 bases from J, the junction contained 5 bases not matched to a gene. CDR1 and CDR2 from the germline V gene are SEHNR and FQNEAQ (reference sequence).

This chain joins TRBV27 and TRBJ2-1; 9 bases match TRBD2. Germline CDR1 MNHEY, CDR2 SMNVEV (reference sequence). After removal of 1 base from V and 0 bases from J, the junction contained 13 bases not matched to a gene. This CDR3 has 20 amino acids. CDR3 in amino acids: CASSLYAVEIAGASYNEQFF. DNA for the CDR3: TGTGCCAGCAGTTTATATGCGGTCGAGATAGCGGGGGCCTCCTACAATGAGCAGTTCTTC.

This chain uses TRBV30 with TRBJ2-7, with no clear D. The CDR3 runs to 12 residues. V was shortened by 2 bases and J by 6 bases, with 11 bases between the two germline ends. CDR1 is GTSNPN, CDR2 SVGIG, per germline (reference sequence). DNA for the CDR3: TGTGCCTGGAGTTCGAGCGAGCCCGAGCAGTACTTC. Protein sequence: CAWSSSEPEQYF. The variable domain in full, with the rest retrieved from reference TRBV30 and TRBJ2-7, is SQTIHQWPATLVQPVGSPLSLECTVEGTSNPNLYWYRQAAGRGLQLLFYSVGIGQISSEVPQNLSASRPQDRQFILSSKKLLLSDSGFYLCAWSSSEPEQYFGPGTRLTVT.

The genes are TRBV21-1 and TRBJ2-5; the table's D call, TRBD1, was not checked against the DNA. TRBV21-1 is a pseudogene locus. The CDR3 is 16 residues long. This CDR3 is CASSKWDRRSQETQYF. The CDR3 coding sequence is TGTGCCAGCAGCAAATGGGACAGGAGGTCGCAAGAGACCCAGTACTTC.

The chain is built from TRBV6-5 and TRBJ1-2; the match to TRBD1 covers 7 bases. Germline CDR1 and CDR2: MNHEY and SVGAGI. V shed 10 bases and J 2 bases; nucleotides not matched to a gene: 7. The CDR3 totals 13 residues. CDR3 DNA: TGTGCCACCACAGGGGCCGAGAACTATGGCTACACCTTC. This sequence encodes CATTGAENYGYTF.

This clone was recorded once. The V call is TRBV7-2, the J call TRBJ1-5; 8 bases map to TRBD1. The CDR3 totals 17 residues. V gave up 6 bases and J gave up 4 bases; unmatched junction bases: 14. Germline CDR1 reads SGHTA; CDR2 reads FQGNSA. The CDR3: CASSPVRTGLGNQPQHF. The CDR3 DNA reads TGTGCCAGCAGTCCCGTACGGACAGGGTTAGGGAATCAGCCCCAGCATTTT.

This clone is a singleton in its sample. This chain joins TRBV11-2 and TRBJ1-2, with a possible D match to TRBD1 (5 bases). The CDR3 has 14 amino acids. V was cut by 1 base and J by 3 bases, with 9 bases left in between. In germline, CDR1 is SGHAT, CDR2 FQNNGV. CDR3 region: CASSLAGRDYGYTF. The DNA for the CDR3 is TGTGCCAGCAGCTTAGCTGGCAGGGACTATGGCTACACCTTC.

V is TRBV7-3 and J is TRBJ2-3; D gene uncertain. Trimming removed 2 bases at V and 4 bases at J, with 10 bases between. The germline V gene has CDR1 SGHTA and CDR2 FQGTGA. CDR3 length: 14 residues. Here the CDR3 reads CASSLLLVADTQYF. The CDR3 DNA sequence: TGTGCCAGCAGCTTATTGTTAGTGGCAGATACGCAGTATTTT.

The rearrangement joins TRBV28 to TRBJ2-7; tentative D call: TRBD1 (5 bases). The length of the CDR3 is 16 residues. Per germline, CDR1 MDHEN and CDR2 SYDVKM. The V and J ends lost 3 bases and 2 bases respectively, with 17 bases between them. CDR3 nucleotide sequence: TGTGCCAGCAGTTTCTCCTTCAGACAGACCACCTACGAGCAGTACTTC. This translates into CASSFSFRQTTYEQYF.

CDR3: CATSRGGTANTEAFF. Here the CDR3 DNA reads TGTGCCACCAGCAGGGGAGGAACGGCTAACACTGAAGCTTTCTTT. The chain is built from TRBV15 and TRBJ1-1, with D hard to call. V gave up 3 bases and J gave up 2 bases, with 13 bases separating them. The CDR3 totals 15 residues. Germline V lookup: CDR1 LNHNV, CDR2 YYDKDF (reference sequence).

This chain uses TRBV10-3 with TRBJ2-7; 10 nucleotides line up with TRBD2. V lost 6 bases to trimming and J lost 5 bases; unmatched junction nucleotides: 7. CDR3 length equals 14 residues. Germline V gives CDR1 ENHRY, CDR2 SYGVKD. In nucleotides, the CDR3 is TGTGCCATCAGAGGAGCGGGAGGGCCCCACGAGCAGTACTTC. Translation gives CAIRGAGGPHEQYF.

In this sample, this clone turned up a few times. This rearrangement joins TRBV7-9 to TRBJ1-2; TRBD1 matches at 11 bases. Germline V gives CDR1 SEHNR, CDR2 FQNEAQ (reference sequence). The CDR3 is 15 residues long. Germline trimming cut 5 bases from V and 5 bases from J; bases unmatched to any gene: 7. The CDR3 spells CASSRDRGDLYGYTF. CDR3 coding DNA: TGTGCCAGCAGCCGGGACAGGGGGGACCTTTATGGCTACACCTTC.

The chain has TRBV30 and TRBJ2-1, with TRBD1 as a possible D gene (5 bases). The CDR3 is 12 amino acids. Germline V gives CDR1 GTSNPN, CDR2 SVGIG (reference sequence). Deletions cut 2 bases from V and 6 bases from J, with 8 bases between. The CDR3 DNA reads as TGTGCCTGGAGTCAGGGAATCAATGAGCAGTTCTTC. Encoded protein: CAWSQGINEQFF.

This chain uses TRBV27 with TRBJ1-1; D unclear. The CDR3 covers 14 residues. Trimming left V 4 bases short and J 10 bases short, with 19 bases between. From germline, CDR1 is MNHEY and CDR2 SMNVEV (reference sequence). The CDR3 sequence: CASSSTTGFGIAFF. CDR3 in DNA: TGTGCCAGCAGTTCGACCACGGGGTTTGGTATAGCTTTCTTT.

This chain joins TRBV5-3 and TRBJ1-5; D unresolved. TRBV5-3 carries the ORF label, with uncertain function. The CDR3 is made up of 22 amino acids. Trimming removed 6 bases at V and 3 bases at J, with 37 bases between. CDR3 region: CARTSSRSDGVLEGIYNQPQHF. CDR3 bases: TGTGCCAGAACCTCCAGTCGGTCGGACGGGGTCCTCGAGGGTATATACAATCAGCCCCAGCATTTT.

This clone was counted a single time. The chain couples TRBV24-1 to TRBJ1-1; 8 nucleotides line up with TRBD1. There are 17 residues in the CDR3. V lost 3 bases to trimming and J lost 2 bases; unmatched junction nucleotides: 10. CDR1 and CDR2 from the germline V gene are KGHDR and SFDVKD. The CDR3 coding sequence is TGTGCCACCAGTGATGCATACAGGGGGGATTTTAACACTGAAGCTTTCTTT. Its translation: CATSDAYRGDFNTEAFF.

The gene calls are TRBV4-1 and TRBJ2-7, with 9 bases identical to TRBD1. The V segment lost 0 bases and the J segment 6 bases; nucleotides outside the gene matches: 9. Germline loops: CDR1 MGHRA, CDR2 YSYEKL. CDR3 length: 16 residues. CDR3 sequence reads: CASSQEIPGQGAEQYF. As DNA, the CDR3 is TGCGCCAGCAGCCAAGAAATCCCGGGACAGGGCGCCGAGCAGTACTTC.

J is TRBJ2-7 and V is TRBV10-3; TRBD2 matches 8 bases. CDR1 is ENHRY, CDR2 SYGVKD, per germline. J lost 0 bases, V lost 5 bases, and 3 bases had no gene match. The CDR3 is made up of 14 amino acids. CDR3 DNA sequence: TGTGCCATCAGTTTAGCGGGAAACTCCTACGAGCAGTACTTC. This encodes CAISLAGNSYEQYF.

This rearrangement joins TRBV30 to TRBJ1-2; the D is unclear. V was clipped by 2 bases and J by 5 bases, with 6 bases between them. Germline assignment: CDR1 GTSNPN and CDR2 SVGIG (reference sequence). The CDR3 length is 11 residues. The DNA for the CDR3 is TGTGCCTGGAGTCCCTCGTATGGCTACACCTTC. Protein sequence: CAWSPSYGYTF.

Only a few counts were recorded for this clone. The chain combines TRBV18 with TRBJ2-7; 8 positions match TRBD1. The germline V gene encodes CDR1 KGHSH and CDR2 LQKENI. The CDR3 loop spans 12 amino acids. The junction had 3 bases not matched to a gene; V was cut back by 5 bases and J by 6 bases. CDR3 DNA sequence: TGTGCCAGCTCATCCGACAGGGGCGAGCAGTACTTC. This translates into CASSSDRGEQYF.

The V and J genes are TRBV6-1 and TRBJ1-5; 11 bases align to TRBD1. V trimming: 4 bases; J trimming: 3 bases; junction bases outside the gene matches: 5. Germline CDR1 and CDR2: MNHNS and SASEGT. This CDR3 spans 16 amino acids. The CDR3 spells CASSGPGQGVNQPQHF. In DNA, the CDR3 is TGTGCCAGCAGTGGACCGGGACAGGGGGTCAATCAGCCCCAGCATTTT.

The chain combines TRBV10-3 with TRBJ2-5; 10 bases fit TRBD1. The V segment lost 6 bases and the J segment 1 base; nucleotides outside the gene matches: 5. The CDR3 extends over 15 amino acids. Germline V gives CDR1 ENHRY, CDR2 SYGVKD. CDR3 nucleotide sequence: TGTGCCATCAGCCGGGACAGGGGTCTCCAAGAGACCCAGTACTTC. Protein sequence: CAISRDRGLQETQYF.